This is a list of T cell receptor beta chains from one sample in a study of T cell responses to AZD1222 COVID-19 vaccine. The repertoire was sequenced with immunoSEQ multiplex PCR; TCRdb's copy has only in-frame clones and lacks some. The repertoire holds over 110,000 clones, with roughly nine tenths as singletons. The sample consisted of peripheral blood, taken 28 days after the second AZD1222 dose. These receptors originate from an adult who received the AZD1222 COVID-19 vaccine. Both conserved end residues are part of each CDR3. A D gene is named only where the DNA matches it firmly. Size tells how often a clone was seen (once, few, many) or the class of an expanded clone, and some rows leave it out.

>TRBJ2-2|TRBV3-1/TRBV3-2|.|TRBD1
TGTGCCAGCAGCCCAGGGGACAGTTACACCGGGGAGCTGTTTTTT
CASSPGDSYTGELFF
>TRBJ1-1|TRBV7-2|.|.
TGTGCCAGCAGGGAGACTTGGCAAGCTTTCTTT
CASRETWQAFF
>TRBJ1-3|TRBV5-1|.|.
TGCGCCAGCAGTTTAGGTACCAACTCTGGAAACACCATATATTTT
CASSLGTNSGNTIYF
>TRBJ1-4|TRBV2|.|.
TGTGCCAGCAGGAACAGGGCCGTTAATGAAAAACTGTTTTTT
CASRNRAVNEKLFF
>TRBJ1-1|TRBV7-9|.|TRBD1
TGTGCCAGCAGCCCTCCGACAGGGAGGTACACTGAAGCTTTCTTT
CASSPPTGRYTEAFF
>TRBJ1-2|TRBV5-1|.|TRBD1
TGCGCCAGCAGCCATGACAGGGGCGGCTACACCTTC
CASSHDRGGYTF
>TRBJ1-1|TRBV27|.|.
TGTGCCAGCAGTTTATCGATGACGGGGAAAGCTTTCTTT
CASSLSMTGKAFF
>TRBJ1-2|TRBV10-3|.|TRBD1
TGTGCCATCAGTGAAGGGACAGGCTCAAGGATCGATCGTGGCTACACCTTC
CAISEGTGSRIDRGYTF
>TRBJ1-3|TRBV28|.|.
TGTGCCAGCAGTTTAGGGCCTGGAAACACCATATATTTT
CASSLGPGNTIYF
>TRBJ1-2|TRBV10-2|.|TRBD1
TGCGCCAGCAGTGAGGGGACAGGGGTATATGGCTACACCTTC
CASSEGTGVYGYTF
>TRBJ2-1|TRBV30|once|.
TGTGCCTGGAGTGTAGGGGCCAACTGGCTTAATGAGCAGTTCTTC
CAWSVGANWLNEQFF
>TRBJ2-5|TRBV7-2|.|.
TGTGCCAGCAGCTTAGTGGACGGGCCGGGGACCCAGTACTTC
CASSLVDGPGTQYF
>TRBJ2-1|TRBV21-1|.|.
TGTGCCAGCAGCAACGGGAACAGGGAGAATGAGCAGTTCTTC
CASSNGNRENEQFF
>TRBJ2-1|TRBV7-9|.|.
TGTGCCAGCAGCAACGACAGGCGGAATGAGCAGTTCTTC
CASSNDRRNEQFF
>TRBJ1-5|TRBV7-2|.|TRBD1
TGTGCCAGCAGCCCGTACCGGGACAGAAATCAGCCCCAGCATTTT
CASSPYRDRNQPQHF
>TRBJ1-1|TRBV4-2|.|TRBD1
TGTGCCAGCAGCCAAGATCAGAGGGGGCGGACTGAAGCTTTCTTT
CASSQDQRGRTEAFF
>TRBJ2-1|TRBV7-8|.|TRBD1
TGTGCCAGCAGCCAGACAGGGGACGATGAGCAGTTCTTC
CASSQTGDDEQFF
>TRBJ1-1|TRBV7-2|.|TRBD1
TGTGCCAGCAGCTCGGACAGGGGGTACATGAACACTGAAGCTTTCTTT
CASSSDRGYMNTEAFF
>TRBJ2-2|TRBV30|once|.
TGTGCCTGGAGTGAAGAGGGCATGGGGGCCGGGGAGCTGTTTTTT
CAWSEEGMGAGELFF
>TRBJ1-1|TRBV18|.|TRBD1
TGTGCCAGCTCACCTACGCGAGGGACAGCCAACATTGAAGCTTTCTTT
CASSPTRGTANIEAFF
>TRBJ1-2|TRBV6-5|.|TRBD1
TGTGCCAGCAGTAACTACTTGACAGGGAGCAATGGCTACACCTTC
CASSNYLTGSNGYTF
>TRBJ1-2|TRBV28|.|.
TGTGCCAGCAGTTCCCGGACAGTTAACTATGGCTACACCTTC
CASSSRTVNYGYTF
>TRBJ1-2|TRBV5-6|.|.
TGTGCCAGCAGCGCGGGATTCCTAGGAAACTATGGCTACACCTTC
CASSAGFLGNYGYTF
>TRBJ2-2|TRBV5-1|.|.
TGCGCCAGCAGCCCCTGGGTCGTAGGAGGAACCGGGGAGCTGTTTTTT
CASSPWVVGGTGELFF
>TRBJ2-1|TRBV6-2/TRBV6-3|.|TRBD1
TGTGCCAGCACCCCAGGGGGTGAGCAGTTCTTC
CASTPGGEQFF
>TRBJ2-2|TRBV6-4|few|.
TGTGCCAGCAGTGACTCTGTATCCGGGGAGCTGTTTTTT
CASSDSVSGELFF
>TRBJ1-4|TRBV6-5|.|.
TGTGCCAGCAGACAGATCTGGGACCTGTTTTTT
CASRQIWDLFF
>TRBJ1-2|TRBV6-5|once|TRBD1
TGTGCCAGCACTACCGGGACAGGGTTCGGCTATGGCTACACCTTC
CASTTGTGFGYGYTF
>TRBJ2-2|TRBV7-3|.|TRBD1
TGTGCCAGCAGTTCGGGACAGGGGACCGGGGAGCTGTTTTTT
CASSSGQGTGELFF
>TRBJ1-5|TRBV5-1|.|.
TGCGCCAGCATCGTACCCTCCCAGCATTTT
CASIVPSQHF
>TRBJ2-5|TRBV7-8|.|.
TGTGCCAGCAGCTTCCAAGAGACCCAGTACTTC
CASSFQETQYF
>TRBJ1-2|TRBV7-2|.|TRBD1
TGTGCCAGCAGCTACCGGAATAGGGGGCTGAACTATGGCTACACCTTC
CASSYRNRGLNYGYTF
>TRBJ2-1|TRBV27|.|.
TGTGCCAGCAGTTTATCTCGCGCCAATGAGCAGTTCTTC
CASSLSRANEQFF
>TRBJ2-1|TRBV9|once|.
TGTGCCAGCAGCGTAAGAACCGGTGGGGGTATTAGGGAGCAGTTCTTC
CASSVRTGGGIREQFF
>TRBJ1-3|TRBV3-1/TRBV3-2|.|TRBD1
TGTGCCAGCAGCCCGGGACAGGCGGGAAACACCATATATTTT
CASSPGQAGNTIYF
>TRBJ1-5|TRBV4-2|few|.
TGTGCCAGCAGCCAAGATGAAGAGAGGGGGAGCAATCAGCCCCAGCATTTT
CASSQDEERGSNQPQHF
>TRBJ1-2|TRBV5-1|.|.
TGCGCCAGCAGGGAGGACGGTAACTATGGCTACACCTTC
CASREDGNYGYTF
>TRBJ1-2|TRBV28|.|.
TGTGCCAGCAGTCTGGGCTACTATGGCTACACCTTC
CASSLGYYGYTF
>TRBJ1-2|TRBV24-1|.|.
TGTGCCACCAGTGATCCCAACGGAGCTGGGGGCTACACCTTC
CATSDPNGAGGYTF
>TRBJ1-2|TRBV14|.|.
TGTGCCAGCAGCCAAGAGTCAGGGGAGTTGTATGGCTACACCTTC
CASSQESGELYGYTF
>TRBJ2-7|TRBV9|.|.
TGTGCCAGCAGCGCCGATGCGGGACTGAGCTCCTACGAGCAGTACTTC
CASSADAGLSSYEQYF
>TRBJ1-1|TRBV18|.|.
TGTGCCAGCTCACTCACAATCTCGAGGGGACCAGATGAAGCTTTCTTT
CASSLTISRGPDEAFF
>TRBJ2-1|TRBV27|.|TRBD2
TGTGCCAGCAGTCTTAGATCTCGCAGCGGGGGAGACTCCTACAATGAGCAGTTCTTC
CASSLRSRSGGDSYNEQFF
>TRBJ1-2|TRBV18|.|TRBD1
TGTGCCAGCTCACCATACGGGACAGGGATGGTTCTCTGCACCTTC
CASSPYGTGMVLCTF
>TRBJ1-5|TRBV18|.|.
TGTGCCAGCTCATATAGCAATCAGCCCCAGCATTTT
CASSYSNQPQHF
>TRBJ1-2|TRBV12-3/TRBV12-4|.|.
TGTGCCAGCAGTTTAGGAAAGTATGGCTACACCTTC
CASSLGKYGYTF
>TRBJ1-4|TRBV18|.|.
TGTGCCAGCTCACGGCCTTCCGGGACCCGTAATGAAAAACTGTTTTTT
CASSRPSGTRNEKLFF
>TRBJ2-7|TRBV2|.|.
TGTGCCAGCAACAGACAGACCCCCTACGAGCAGTACTTC
CASNRQTPYEQYF